These 11 T cell receptor beta chains originate from one sample sequenced in a study of blood T cell repertoires in COVID-19. Method: immunoSEQ multiplex PCR; TCRdb's copy keeps in-frame clones and lacks some. The sample lists 250,000 to 350,000 clones; approximately 86% were seen once. Input material: peripheral blood. All receptors come from a woman in her seventies with COVID-19, enrolled during active disease.

V is TRBV10-2 and J is TRBJ1-4; 8 bases fit TRBD1. After removal of 5 bases from V and 7 bases from J, the junction contained 12 bases not matched to a gene. The CDR3 loop spans 16 amino acids. The germline V gene encodes CDR1 WSHSY and CDR2 SAAADI. The CDR3 spells CASSWSGSTGGEKLFF. CDR3 nucleotides: TGCGCCAGCAGTTGGTCGGGGAGTACAGGGGGTGAAAAACTGTTTTTT.

The rearrangement uses TRBV7-3 and TRBJ1-1; D is undetermined. The germline V and J ends were trimmed by 6 bases and 1 base, with 15 bases remaining between them. The germline CDR1 and CDR2 sequences are SGHTA and FQGTGA. The CDR3 runs to 15 residues. The CDR3 DNA sequence: TGTGCCAGCAGTAGAAACACTGGAGGGAACACTGAAGCTTTCTTT. This codes for CASSRNTGGNTEAFF.

The V gene is TRBV5-6, the J gene TRBJ2-2; D ambiguous. This CDR3 spans 16 amino acids. Germline CDR1 SGHDT, CDR2 YYEEEE. Trimming pared 4 bases from V and 0 bases from J, leaving 13 bases between. CDR3 nucleotides: TGTGCCAGCAGCCCCTTATCCGGTTCGAACACCGGGGAGCTGTTTTTT. The encoded protein is CASSPLSGSNTGELFF.

The V and J genes are TRBV30 and TRBJ2-3; D is perhaps TRBD2 (6 bases). This CDR3 contains 17 residues. Trimming pared 2 bases from V and 4 bases from J, leaving 22 bases between. Germline CDR1 is GTSNPN and CDR2 is SVGIG (reference sequence). The DNA of the CDR3 is TGTGCCTGGAGTAGGTTCCGGGACTTACCTTACTCAGATACGCAGTATTTT. It encodes CAWSRFRDLPYSDTQYF. Looking up the rest from reference TRBV30 and TRBJ2-3 gives the full variable domain: SQTIHQWPATLVQPVGSPLSLECTVEGTSNPNLYWYRQAAGRGLQLLFYSVGIGQISSEVPQNLSASRPQDRQFILSSKKLLLSDSGFYLCAWSRFRDLPYSDTQYFGPGTRLTVL.

This sequence joins TRBV7-8 and TRBJ1-1; TRBD1 matches at 8 bases. Germline CDR1 is SGHVS and CDR2 is FQNEAQ. CDR3 length equals 14 residues. V dropped 2 bases and J dropped 6; count of bases not matched to a gene: 5. In nucleotides, the CDR3 is TGTGCCAGCAGCTTAAGGTCAGGGGGCTCTGAAGCTTTCTTT. This codes for CASSLRSGGSEAFF.

V and J are TRBV11-2 and TRBJ1-3, with a weak D call TRBD1 (5 bases). Germline CDR1 is SGHAT and CDR2 is FQNNGV. V gave up 2 bases and J gave up 1 base, with 9 bases separating them. CDR3 length equals 15 residues. The CDR3 DNA reads TGTGCCAGCAGCTTAAGTTCAGGGTCTGGAAACACCATATATTTT. It codes for CASSLSSGSGNTIYF.

This chain links TRBV5-4 with TRBJ1-1; 11 bases fit TRBD1. CDR1 is SGHNT and CDR2 is YYREEE in the germline V gene (reference sequence). The V segment lost 5 bases and the J segment 1 base; nucleotides outside the gene matches: 1. The CDR3 extends over 14 amino acids. The CDR3 sequence: CASRGQGANTEAFF. The DNA for the CDR3 is TGTGCCAGCAGAGGACAGGGGGCGAACACTGAAGCTTTCTTT.

V is TRBV6-6 and J is TRBJ1-2; D is ambiguous. Trimming stripped 6 bases from V and 4 bases from J, with 12 bases between. The length of the CDR3 is 13 residues. Germline V gene lookup returns CDR1 MNHNY and CDR2 SVGAGI (reference sequence). DNA of the CDR3: TGTGCCAGCAGCGCGTATTGGAGCTATGGCTACACCTTC. Protein: CASSAYWSYGYTF.

J is TRBJ2-5 and V is TRBV20-1; no reliable D call. Germline V CDR1 and CDR2: DFQATT, SNEGSKA (reference sequence). This CDR3 is built from 11 residues. Here the CDR3 reads CSVRFEETQYF. In DNA, the CDR3 is TGCAGCGTGAGGTTTGAAGAGACCCAGTACTTC.

CDR3 protein: CASGDRGLSEAFF. CDR3 nucleotide sequence: TGTGCCAGCGGGGACAGGGGGCTCTCTGAAGCTTTCTTT. This chain links TRBV6-5 with TRBJ1-1, with 12 bases that match TRBD1. Germline loops: CDR1 MNHEY, CDR2 SVGAGI. This CDR3 is built from 13 residues. V shed 8 bases and J 6 bases; nucleotides not matched to a gene: 4.

This sequence joins TRBV24-1 and TRBJ2-2; TRBD1 aligns across 8 bases. CDR3 length: 16 amino acids. Losses at the gene ends were 3 bases for V and 1 base for J; bases not matched to a gene: 3. Per the germline V gene, CDR1 is KGHDR and CDR2 is SFDVKD. The CDR3 spells CATSDAGTGNTGELFF. For the CDR3, the DNA is TGTGCCACCAGTGATGCCGGGACAGGGAACACCGGGGAGCTGTTTTTT.